This T cell receptor beta chain comes out of a study of T cells in Graves' hyperthyroidism and ophthalmopathy. Study results and caveats: Most thyroid clonotypes that were expanded above 0.001 also turned up in blood.

Template material for amplifying TCR beta CDR3 regions consisted of RNA transcripts. When the TCR CDR3 underwent first-round RT-PCR, the HTBI primer set was used. TCRdb reprocessed the multiplex PCR reads with MiXCR, giving one entry per CDR3 protein. Among a few hundred thousand distinct CDR3 sequences listed, 35% to 50% were seen once. CDR1 is SGHTA and CDR2 is FQGNSA in the germline V gene. V lost 2 bases and J 1 base, leaving 11 bases between the germline ends. The CDR3 runs to 16 residues. This clonotype was found many times. Its antigen is as yet unknown. Clinical symptoms, serum thyroxine and TRAb, thyroid ultrasound and orbital computed tomography together formed the diagnostic basis.

This sequence originates from an adult woman with Graves' disease, either hyperthyroidism or ophthalmopathy (not recorded which). The V gene is TRBV7-2, the J gene TRBJ2-2; D remains ambiguous. Sequenced input: peripheral blood or thyroid tissue (not recorded which). The CDR3 nucleotides read TGTGCCAGCAGCTTATTCCCAACGAAGAACACCGGGGAGCTGTTTTTT. This sequence encodes CASSLFPTKNTGELFF.